This T cell receptor beta chain came from a study of cytomegalovirus exposure and HLA in healthy donors. Study results and caveats: Reported findings show TCR beta sequences accurately forecast HLA-A and HLA-B alleles in most subjects. A later look showed TCR association rates differing by HLA locus, highest for DRB1 and lowest for HLA-C.

Germline values: CDR1 SGHVS, CDR2 FQNEAQ. This CDR3 contains 15 residues. V was shortened by 7 bases and J by 6 bases, with 16 bases between the two germline ends. These donors, healthy bone marrow donors, were studied. Amplification used 60 Vbeta primers and 13 Jbeta primers. Method: immunoSEQ multiplex PCR; TCRdb's copy keeps in-frame clones and lacks some. This table holds about 120,000 clones, approximately 80% found once. This clone came up once. Its antigen is not identified. The material sequenced was PBMCs. This clonotype originated in a woman aged 40 to 49 in good health and CMV-seropositive. The rearrangement links TRBV7-8 to TRBJ1-6; D call uncertain. CDR3 region: CASTIYPLVNSPLHF. Here the CDR3 DNA reads TGTGCCAGCACTATCTACCCGCTCGTTAATTCACCCCTCCACTTT.